This T cell receptor beta chain derives from a study of long-term antiretroviral therapy in people with HIV. Running of the v3.0 immunoSEQ assay took place at survey level. Roughly 40,000-55,000 T-cell genomes per sample were the sequencing target. The protocol was immunoSEQ multiplex PCR, while the TCRdb copy is restricted to in-frame clones and leaves out a portion. The table records tens of thousands of clones, 75% to 90% of them present only once. CDR1 and CDR2 from the germline V gene are SGHRS and YFSETQ. CDR3 length equals 14 residues. Trimming shortened V by 4 bases and J by 2 bases, and 7 bases separated the two germline ends.

The chain employs TRBV5-1 and TRBJ2-6; D unresolved. This sequence was found in a man younger than 35 with HIV. The material sequenced was unsorted PBMCs, taken 0.8 years before starting antiretroviral therapy. CDR3 residues: CASSQDPGANVLTF. CDR3 nucleotide sequence: TGCGCCAGCAGCCAGGACCCTGGGGCCAACGTCCTGACTTTC.